The clone carrying this T cell receptor (beta chain) was seen a few times. Clones were read by immunoSEQ multiplex PCR, and TCRdb kept only the in-frame ones, dropping some. There are about 660,000 clones in the sample; 88% occur only once, and about 0.01% lies in the top ten. The data are from a study of shared T cell receptors in the human thymus. Trimming stripped 4 bases from V and 0 bases from J, with 7 bases between. Germline CDR1 reads MNHNY; CDR2 reads SVGAGI (reference sequence). CDR3 size: 13 residues. This sample also belongs to another study, concerning human thymus T cells.

The TCR originated in a boy younger than two with a congenital heart defect. The sample consisted of thymocytes. The chain has TRBV6-6 and TRBJ2-7; tentative D call: TRBD1 (5 bases). CDR3 residues: CASSSRDSYEQYF. The CDR3 coding sequence is TGTGCCAGCAGTTCCAGGGACTCCTACGAGCAGTACTTC.